This T cell receptor beta chain comes out of a study of CD8 T cells in Susac syndrome. Random hexamers served to reverse transcribe roughly 0.5 to 1 ug RNA. TCRdb independently ran MiXCR on the immunoSEQ multiplex PCR reads; one entry per CDR3 protein. The repertoire has 170,000 or so distinct CDR3 sequences, around 94% of them found once; the top ten carry around 0.11%. From germline, CDR1 is SQVTM and CDR2 ANQGSEA. V was trimmed by 7 bases and J by 1 base, leaving 4 bases between them. There are 10 residues in the CDR3. Sample: CD4+ T cells from PBMCs. This clonotype originated in a human donor with Susac syndrome. The chain carries TRBV29-1 and TRBJ1-1; D remains unclear. CDR3 nucleotide sequence: TGCAGCGGAGGGAACACTGAAGCTTTCTTT. Translated, it gives CSGGNTEAFF.